This T cell receptor beta chain was recovered during a study of metastatic and nonmetastatic thyroid tumors. Study background: A comparison of repertoires was made across blood and tumor or nodule tissue from malignant and benign thyroid patients.

This CDR3 comprises 14 residues. Germline V gene lookup returns CDR1 SGHTA and CDR2 FQGNSA. The V gene end was trimmed by 6 bases and the J gene end by 5 bases; junction bases not matched to a gene: 5. No treatment of any kind had been given to any patient before thyroid surgery. Under the authors' procedure: CDR3 was compared across clinicopathological groups, and the resulting differences were used to build a distant-metastasis classifier for papillary thyroid cancer. TCRdb re-analyzed the PCR reads through MiXCR. TCRdb, rather than the study authors, made the V and J calls. The sample holds about 59,000 clones; more than 25% are singletons and the top ten take less than 20%.

Sequences were obtained from blood. This receptor was obtained from a female donor with papillary thyroid cancer or a benign thyroid nodule (not recorded which). Some clones in this sample may be carry-over from other donors' samples. The chain has TRBV7-2 and TRBJ1-4; 8 nucleotides match TRBD1. The CDR3 is CASRPQGANEKLFF. The CDR3 bases are TGTGCCAGCAGACCCCAGGGGGCGAATGAAAAACTGTTTTTT.